A single T cell receptor (beta chain) is shown here with its context. Its antigen remains unidentified. The data stem from a study of blood T cells in healthy people across ages. Investigators took around 11 milliliters of peripheral blood from every donor. Study conclusions and caveats: CMV status of donors was unknown, possibly confounding expanded clonotype changes.

The germline CDR1 and CDR2 sequences are DFQATT and SNEGSKA (reference sequence). The CDR3 is made up of 13 amino acids. J lost 9 bases, V lost 5 bases, and 9 bases had no gene match. Primers used in a second PCR of about 6 to 11 cycles were a sample-barcoded 5' primer and a J-beta primer mix. A single record per CDR3 protein comes from TCRdb applying MiXCR to the 5' RACE reads. In the table there are 800,000 to 950,000 distinct CDR3 sequences, approximately 32% of which are singletons. Separately, the same data were catalogued under a study of T cells of mothers and their children. This second report adds: The study recruited a few healthy Caucasian mothers and their six children as donors.

The chain uses TRBV20-1 and TRBJ2-4; TRBD1 matches at 8 bases. Specimen: blood. The clonotype was recovered from a woman aged 40 to 50 in good health. CDR3 coding DNA: TGCAGTGCTCCTGACAGGGGCGTGGGCATTCAGTACTTC. Translation gives CSAPDRGVGIQYF.